Shown below are 2 T cell receptor beta chains from a single sample sequenced in a study of blood T cell repertoires in COVID-19. The repertoire was sequenced with immunoSEQ multiplex PCR; TCRdb's copy has only in-frame clones and lacks some. The table includes about 480,000 clones, approximately 92% detected once. Sample: peripheral blood. These receptors were obtained from a man aged 18 to 29 with COVID-19, enrolled during active disease.

This clone was picked up one time. The CDR3 DNA is TGTGCCAGCCTCCAGGGACATCGGAATAATTCACCCCTCCACTTT. It translates to CASLQGHRNNSPLHF. V usage is TRBV2 and J usage is TRBJ1-6, with D perhaps TRBD1 (6 bases). Per germline, CDR1 SNHLY and CDR2 FYNNEI. V was trimmed by 8 bases and J by 5 bases, leaving 16 bases between them. The CDR3 totals 15 residues.

This chain uses TRBV5-4 with TRBJ1-2; 7 bases fit TRBD1. The CDR3 consists of 15 residues. Per germline, CDR1 SGHNT and CDR2 YYREEE (reference sequence). Trimming took 3 bases from V and 6 from J; bases not matched to a gene: 11. CDR3 loop: CASSYRQGREDGYTF. The CDR3, as DNA: TGTGCCAGCAGCTACAGACAGGGTAGAGAGGATGGCTACACCTTC.